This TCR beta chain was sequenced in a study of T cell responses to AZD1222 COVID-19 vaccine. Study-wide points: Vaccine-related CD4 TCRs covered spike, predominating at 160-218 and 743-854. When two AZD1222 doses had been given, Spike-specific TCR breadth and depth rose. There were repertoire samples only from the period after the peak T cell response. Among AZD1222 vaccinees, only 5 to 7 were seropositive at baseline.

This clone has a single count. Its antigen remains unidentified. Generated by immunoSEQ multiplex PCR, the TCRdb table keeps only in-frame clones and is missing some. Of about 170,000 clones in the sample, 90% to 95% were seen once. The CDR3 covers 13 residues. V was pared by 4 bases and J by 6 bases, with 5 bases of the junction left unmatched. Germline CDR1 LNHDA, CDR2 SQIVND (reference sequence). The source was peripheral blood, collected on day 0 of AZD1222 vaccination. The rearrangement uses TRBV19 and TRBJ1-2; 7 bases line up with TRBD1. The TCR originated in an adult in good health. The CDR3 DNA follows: TGTGCCAGTAGTACGACAGGGTATCATGGCTACACCTTC. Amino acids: CASSTTGYHGYTF.